The next 9 T cell receptor beta chains were all read from a single sample in a study of shared clonotypes between healthy human individuals. The protocol was immunoSEQ multiplex PCR, while the TCRdb copy is restricted to in-frame clones and leaves out a portion. The table has about 660,000 clones, over 65% seen once. Sequencing input: memory CD4+ T cells sorted from blood. Documented subset: CD45RA-negative fraction. The receptors derive from a woman aged 25 to 45 in good health.

This clone has just one count. Within the sample, other DNA sequences also encode this same CDR3. The chain recombines TRBV29-1 with TRBJ2-5; weak D call: TRBD2 (7 bases). This CDR3 is built from 14 residues. The V end was cut by 7 bases, the J end by 1 base, with 16 bases between. CDR1 is SQVTM and CDR2 is ANQGSEA in the germline V gene. CDR3 amino acids: CSGGGRGGQETQYF. The DNA for the CDR3 is TGCAGCGGTGGGGGTAGGGGGGGCCAAGAGACCCAGTACTTC. The full variable domain, its missing parts supplied by reference TRBV29-1 and TRBJ2-5, is SAVISQKPSRDICQRGTSLTIQCQVDSQVTMMFWYRQQPGQSLTLIATANQGSEATYESGFVIDKFPISRPNLTFSTLTVSNMSPEDSSIYLCSGGGRGGQETQYFGPGTRLLVL.

The V call is TRBV11-2, the J call TRBJ2-3; 13 positions match TRBD2. The CDR3 runs to 16 residues. The trim removed 5 bases at V and 5 bases at J, leaving 7 bases unmatched. Looked up from germline, CDR1 is SGHAT and CDR2 is FQNNGV. The DNA of the CDR3 is TGTGCCAGCAGCCTGAAACTAGCGGGAGGGGTAGATACGCAGTATTTT. Its translation is CASSLKLAGGVDTQYF.

CDR3 DNA sequence: TGTGCCAGCTCACCGGGACAAGACTCTGAGCAGTACTTC. Translating gives CASSPGQDSEQYF. V gene TRBV18 combines with J gene TRBJ2-7; possible D gene TRBD1, 6 bases. From germline, CDR1 is KGHSH and CDR2 LQKENI. The CDR3 runs to 13 residues. V shed 3 bases and J shed 7 bases, with 13 bases lying between them.

The chain couples TRBV27 to TRBJ1-1; TRBD1 matches at 8 bases. The CDR3 is made up of 18 amino acids. Germline assignment: CDR1 MNHEY and CDR2 SMNVEV (reference sequence). The J segment lost 2 bases and the V segment lost 4 bases, leaving 15 bases of the junction unmatched. The DNA of the CDR3 is TGTGCCAGCAGTTCGGGGACAGGAGGGTTTTGGACAAACACTGAAGCTTTCTTT. This codes for CASSSGTGGFWTNTEAFF.

V and J are TRBV9 and TRBJ2-5, with TRBD2 as a possible D gene (5 bases). This CDR3 comprises 14 residues. Germline CDR1 and CDR2: SGDLS and YYNGEE. V was shortened by 7 bases and J by 5 bases, with 18 bases between the two germline ends. The CDR3: CASSYTGMGETQYF. The CDR3, as DNA: TGTGCCAGCTCCTATACCGGGATGGGGGAGACCCAGTACTTC.

V gene TRBV18 combines with J gene TRBJ2-2, with no clear D. Germline V gives CDR1 KGHSH, CDR2 LQKENI. V was cut by 2 bases and J by 4 bases, with 14 bases left in between. The CDR3 runs 16 residues. CDR3 nucleotides: TGTGCCAGCTCACCAGCGGCAGTCAATCCCACCGGGGAGCTGTTTTTT. Translating gives CASSPAAVNPTGELFF.

This clone was counted only a few times. The chain is built from TRBV4-1 and TRBJ2-7; 9 bases fit TRBD2. CDR3 length equals 16 residues. The V and J ends lost 0 bases and 2 bases, in that order; junction bases with no gene match: 5. The V gene's germline CDR1 is MGHRA and CDR2 YSYEKL. Written as DNA, the CDR3 is TGCGCCAGCAGCCAAGAATCGGCGGGAGGGCCCTACGAGCAGTACTTC. Translation: CASSQESAGGPYEQYF.

V is TRBV5-4 and J is TRBJ2-1; possible D gene TRBD2, 6 bases. V was shortened by 3 bases and J by 4 bases, with 14 bases between the two germline ends. The CDR3 consists of 15 residues. Germline V gene sequence: CDR1 SGHNT, CDR2 YYREEE (reference sequence). The DNA for the CDR3 is TGTGCCAGCAGCTACTCCCGGGAGATGTACAATGAGCAGTTCTTC. This encodes CASSYSREMYNEQFF.

The chain couples TRBV5-6 to TRBJ1-2; D uncertain. Germline V gene sequence: CDR1 SGHDT, CDR2 YYEEEE. CDR3 length: 13 amino acids. Trimming removed 4 bases at V and 4 bases at J, with 11 bases between. This CDR3 reads CASSIRRSYGYTF. The CDR3 nucleotides read TGTGCCAGCAGCATAAGACGAAGCTATGGCTACACCTTC.